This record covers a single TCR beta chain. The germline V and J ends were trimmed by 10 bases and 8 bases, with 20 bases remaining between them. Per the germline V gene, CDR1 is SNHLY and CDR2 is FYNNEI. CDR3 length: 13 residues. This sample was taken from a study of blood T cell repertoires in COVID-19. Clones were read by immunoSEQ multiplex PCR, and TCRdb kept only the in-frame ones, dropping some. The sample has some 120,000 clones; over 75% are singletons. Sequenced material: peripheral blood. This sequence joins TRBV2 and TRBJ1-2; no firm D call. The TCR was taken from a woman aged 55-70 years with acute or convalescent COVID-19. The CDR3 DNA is TGTGCCACCGTTAGGGCATTACGAGGGGGCTACACCTTC. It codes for CATVRALRGGYTF.